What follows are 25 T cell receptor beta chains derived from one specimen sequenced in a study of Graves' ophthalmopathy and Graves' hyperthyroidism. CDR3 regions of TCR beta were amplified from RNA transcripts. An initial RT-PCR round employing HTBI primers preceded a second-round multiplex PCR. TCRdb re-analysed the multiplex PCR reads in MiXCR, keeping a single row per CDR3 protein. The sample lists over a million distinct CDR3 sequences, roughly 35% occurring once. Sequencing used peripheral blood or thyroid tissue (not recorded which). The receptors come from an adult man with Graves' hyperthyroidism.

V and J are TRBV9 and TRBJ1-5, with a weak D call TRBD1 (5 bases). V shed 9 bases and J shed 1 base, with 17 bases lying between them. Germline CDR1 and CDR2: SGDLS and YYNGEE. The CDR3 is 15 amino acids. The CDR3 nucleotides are TGTGCCATCAGTCAGCCGCGACAGAGCAATCAGCCCCAGCATTTT. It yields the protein CAISQPRQSNQPQHF.

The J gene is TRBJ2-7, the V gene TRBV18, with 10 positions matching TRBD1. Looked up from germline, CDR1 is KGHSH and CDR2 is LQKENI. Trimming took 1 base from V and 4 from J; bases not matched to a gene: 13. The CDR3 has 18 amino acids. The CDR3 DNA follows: TGTGCCAGCTCACCACAACGGGGGAGGGACAGGGGCCGGTACGAGCAGTACTTC. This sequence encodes CASSPQRGRDRGRYEQYF.

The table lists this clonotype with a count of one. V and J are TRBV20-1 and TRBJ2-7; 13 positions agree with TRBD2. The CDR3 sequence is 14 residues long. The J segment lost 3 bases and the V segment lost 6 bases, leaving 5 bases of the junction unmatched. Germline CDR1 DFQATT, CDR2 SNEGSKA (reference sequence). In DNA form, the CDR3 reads TGCAGTGCCACACTAGCGGGAGGGGACTACGAGCAGTACTTC. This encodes CSATLAGGDYEQYF.

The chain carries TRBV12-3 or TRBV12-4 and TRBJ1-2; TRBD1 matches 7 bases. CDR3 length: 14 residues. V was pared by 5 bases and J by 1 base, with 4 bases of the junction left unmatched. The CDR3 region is CASSDDRDNYGYTF. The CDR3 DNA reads TGTGCCAGCAGTGACGACAGGGATAACTATGGCTACACCTTC.

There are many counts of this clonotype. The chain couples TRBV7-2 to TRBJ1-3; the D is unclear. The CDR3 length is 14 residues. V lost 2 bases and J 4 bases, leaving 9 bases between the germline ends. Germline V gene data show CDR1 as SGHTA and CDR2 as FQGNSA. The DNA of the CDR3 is TGTGCCAGCAGCTTAATGGGTGGGGGAAACACCATATATTTT. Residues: CASSLMGGGNTIYF.

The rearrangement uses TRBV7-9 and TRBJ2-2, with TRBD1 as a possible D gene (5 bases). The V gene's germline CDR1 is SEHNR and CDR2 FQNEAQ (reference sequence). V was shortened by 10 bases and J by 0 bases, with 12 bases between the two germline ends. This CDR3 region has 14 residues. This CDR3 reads CANRSQANTGELFF. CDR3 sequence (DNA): TGTGCCAACAGATCACAGGCGAACACCGGGGAGCTGTTTTTT.

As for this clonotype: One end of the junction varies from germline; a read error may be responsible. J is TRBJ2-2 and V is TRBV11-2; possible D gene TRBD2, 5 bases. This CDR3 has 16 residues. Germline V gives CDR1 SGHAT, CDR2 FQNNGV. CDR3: CASSLQINWNTGELVF. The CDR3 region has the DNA TGTGCCAGCAGCCTCCAGATCAACTGGAACACCGGGGAGCTGGTTTTT.

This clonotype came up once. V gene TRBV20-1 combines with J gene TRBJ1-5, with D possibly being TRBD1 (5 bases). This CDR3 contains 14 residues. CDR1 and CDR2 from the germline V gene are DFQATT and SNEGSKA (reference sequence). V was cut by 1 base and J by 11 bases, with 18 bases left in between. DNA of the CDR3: TGCAGTGCTAGAGGCCCCATGGGGGTTTTGTCCCAGCATTTT. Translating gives CSARGPMGVLSQHF.

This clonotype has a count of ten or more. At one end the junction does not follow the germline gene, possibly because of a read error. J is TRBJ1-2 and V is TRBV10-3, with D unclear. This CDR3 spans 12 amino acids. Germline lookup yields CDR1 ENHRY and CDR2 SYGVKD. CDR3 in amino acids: CASSSGPNGYTF. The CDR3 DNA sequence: TGTGCCAGCAGTTCCGGGCCGAATGGCTACACCTTC.

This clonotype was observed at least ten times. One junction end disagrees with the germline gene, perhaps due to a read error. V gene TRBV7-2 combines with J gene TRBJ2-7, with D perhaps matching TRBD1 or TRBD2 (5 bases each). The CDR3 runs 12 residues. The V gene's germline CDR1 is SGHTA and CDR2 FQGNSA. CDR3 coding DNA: TGTGCCAGCAGCTCAGATGGTAGCGTCAGGGTATTC. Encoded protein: CASSSDGSVRVF.

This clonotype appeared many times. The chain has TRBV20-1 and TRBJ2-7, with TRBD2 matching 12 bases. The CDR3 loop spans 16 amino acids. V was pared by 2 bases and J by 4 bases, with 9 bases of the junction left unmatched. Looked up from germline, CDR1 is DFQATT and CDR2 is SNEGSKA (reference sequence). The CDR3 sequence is CSARPSGRAVRYEQYF. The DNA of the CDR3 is TGCAGTGCTAGACCTAGCGGGAGGGCCGTGCGATACGAGCAGTACTTC.

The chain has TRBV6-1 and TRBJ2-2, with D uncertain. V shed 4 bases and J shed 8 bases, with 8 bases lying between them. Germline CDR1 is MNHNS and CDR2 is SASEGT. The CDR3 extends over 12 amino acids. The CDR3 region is CASSVTGGELFF. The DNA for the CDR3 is TGTGCCAGCAGTGTCACTGGTGGGGAGCTGTTTTTT.

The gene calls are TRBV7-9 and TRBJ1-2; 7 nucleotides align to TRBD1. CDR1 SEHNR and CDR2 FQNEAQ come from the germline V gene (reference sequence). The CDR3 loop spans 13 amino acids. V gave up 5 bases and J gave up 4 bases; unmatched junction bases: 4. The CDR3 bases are TGTGCCAGCAGCAGGGACAGCCGCTATGGCTACACCTTC. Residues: CASSRDSRYGYTF.

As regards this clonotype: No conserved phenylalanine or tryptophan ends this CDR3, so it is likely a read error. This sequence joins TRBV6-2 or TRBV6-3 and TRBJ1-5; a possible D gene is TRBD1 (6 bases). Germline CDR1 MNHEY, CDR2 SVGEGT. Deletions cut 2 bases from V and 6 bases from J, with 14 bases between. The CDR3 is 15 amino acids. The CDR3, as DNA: TGTGCCAGCAGTTACGTTGGGGGGGCGCGTCAGCCCCAGCATTTG. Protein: CASSYVGGARQPQHL.

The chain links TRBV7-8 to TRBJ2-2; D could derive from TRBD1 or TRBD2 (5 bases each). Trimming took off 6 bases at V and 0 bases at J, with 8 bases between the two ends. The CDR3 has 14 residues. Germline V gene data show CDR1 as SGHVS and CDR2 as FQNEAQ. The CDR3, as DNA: TGTGCCAGCAGGAGGGACGCGAACACCGGGGAGCTGTTTTTT. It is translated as CASRRDANTGELFF.

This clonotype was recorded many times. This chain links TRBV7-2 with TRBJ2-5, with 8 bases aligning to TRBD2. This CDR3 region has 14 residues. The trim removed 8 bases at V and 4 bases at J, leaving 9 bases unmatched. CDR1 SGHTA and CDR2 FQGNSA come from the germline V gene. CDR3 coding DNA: TGTGCCAGCGCCCGGGAGGGTAAGCGAGAGACCCAGTACTTC. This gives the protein CASAREGKRETQYF. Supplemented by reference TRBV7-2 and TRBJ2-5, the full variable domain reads GAGVSQSPSNKVTEKGKDVELRCDPISGHTALYWYRQSLGQGLEFLIYFQGNSAPDKSGLPSDRFSAERTGGSVSTLTIQRTQQEDSAVYLCASAREGKRETQYFGPGTRLLVL.

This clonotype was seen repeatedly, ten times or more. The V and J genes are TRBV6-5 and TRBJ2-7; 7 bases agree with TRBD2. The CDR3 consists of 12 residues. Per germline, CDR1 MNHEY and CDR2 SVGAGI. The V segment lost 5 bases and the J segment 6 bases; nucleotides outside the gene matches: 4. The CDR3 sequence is CASSRPGGEQYF. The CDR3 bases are TGTGCCAGCAGTCGCCCGGGAGGCGAGCAGTACTTC.

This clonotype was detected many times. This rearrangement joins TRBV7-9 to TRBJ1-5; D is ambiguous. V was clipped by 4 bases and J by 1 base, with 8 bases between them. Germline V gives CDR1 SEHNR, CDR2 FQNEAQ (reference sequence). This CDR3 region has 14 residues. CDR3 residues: CASSSLGSNQPQHF. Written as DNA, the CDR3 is TGTGCCAGCAGCTCCTTAGGCAGCAATCAGCCCCAGCATTTT.

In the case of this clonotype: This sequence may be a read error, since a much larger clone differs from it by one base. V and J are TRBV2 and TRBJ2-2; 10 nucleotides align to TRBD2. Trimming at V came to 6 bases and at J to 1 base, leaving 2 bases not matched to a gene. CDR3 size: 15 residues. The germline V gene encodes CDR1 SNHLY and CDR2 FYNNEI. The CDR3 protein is CASRVAGGNTGELFF. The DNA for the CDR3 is TGTGCCAGCAGGGTAGCGGGAGGGAACACCGGGGAGCTGTTTTTT. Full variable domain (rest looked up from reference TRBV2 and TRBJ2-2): EPEVTQTPSHQVTQMGQEVILRCVPISNHLYFYWYRQILGQKVEFLVSFYNNEISEKSEIFDDQFSVERPDGSNFTLKIRSTKLEDSAMYFCASRVAGGNTGELFFGEGSRLTVL.

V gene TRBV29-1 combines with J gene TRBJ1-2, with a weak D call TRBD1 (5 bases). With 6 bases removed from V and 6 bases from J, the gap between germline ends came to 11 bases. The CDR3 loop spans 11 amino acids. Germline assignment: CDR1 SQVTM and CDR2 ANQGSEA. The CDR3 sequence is CSVTPRDGYTF. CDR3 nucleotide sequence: TGCAGCGTCACCCCCAGGGATGGCTACACCTTC.

The CDR3 here is CASSYSYRVNTEAFF. The CDR3 region has the DNA TGTGCCAGCAGTTACTCATACAGGGTGAACACTGAAGCTTTCTTT. The V call is TRBV6-5, the J call TRBJ1-1; a weak D match, TRBD1 (6 bases). The CDR3 is 15 amino acids. V lost 0 bases to trimming and J lost 0 bases, with 8 bases between them. CDR1 is MNHEY and CDR2 is SVGAGI in the germline V gene.

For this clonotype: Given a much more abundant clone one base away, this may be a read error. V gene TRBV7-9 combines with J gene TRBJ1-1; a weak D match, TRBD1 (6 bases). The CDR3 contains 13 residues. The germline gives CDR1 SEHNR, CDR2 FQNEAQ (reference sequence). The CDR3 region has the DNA TGTGCCAGCAGCTTATTATGGGACACTGAAACTTTCTTT. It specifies CASSLLWDTETFF.

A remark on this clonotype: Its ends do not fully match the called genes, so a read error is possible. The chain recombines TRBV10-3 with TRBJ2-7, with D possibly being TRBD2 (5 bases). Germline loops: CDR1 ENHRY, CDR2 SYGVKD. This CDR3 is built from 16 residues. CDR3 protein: CASSYNSASSSYEQYF. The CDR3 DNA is TGTGCCAGCAGTTACAATAGCGCGAGCAGCTCCTACGAGCAGTACTTC.

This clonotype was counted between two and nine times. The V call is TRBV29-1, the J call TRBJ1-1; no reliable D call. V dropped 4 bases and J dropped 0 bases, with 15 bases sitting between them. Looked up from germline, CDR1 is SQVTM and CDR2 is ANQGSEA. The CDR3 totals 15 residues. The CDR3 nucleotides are TGCAGCGTTGTCATGTTCCCCTGGCTGAACACTGAAGCTTTCTTT. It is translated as CSVVMFPWLNTEAFF.

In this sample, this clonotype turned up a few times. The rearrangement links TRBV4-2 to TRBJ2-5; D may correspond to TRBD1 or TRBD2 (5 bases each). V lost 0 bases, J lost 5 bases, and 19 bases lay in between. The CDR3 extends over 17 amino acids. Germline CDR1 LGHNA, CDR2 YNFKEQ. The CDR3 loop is CASSQDLRGPGRETQYF. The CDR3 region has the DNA TGTGCCAGCAGCCAAGATCTGAGGGGACCGGGACGGGAGACCCAGTACTTC.